This T cell receptor beta chain was captured in a study of T cells in Graves' hyperthyroidism and ophthalmopathy. The V and J ends lost 4 bases and 5 bases, in that order; junction bases with no gene match: 8. Germline V gene lookup returns CDR1 DFQATT and CDR2 SNEGSKA (reference sequence). CDR3 size: 14 residues. From RNA transcripts, TCR beta CDR3 regions were amplified. RT-PCR in the first round (using the HTBI primer set) targeted the TCR CDR3. A single record per CDR3 protein comes from TCRdb applying MiXCR to the multiplex PCR reads. The sample has over 650,000 distinct CDR3 sequences, less than 20% seen once.

This rearrangement joins TRBV20-1 to TRBJ2-5, with TRBD1 matching 9 bases. The receptor's source is a man aged 18 to 29 with Graves' hyperthyroidism. Sequencing was done on a sample of blood. For the CDR3, the DNA is TGCAGTGCTAATACCTTCGACAGGGGGGAGACCCAGTACTTC. It codes for CSANTFDRGETQYF.